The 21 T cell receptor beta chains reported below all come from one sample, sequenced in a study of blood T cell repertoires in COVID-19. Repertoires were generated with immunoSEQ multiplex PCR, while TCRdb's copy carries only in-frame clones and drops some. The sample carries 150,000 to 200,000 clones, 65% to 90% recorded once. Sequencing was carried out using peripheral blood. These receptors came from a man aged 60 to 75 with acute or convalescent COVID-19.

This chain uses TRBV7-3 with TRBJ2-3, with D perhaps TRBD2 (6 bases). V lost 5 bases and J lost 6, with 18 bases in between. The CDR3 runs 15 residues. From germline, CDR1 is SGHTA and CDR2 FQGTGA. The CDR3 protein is CASSRAGTGADTQYF. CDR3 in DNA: TGTGCCAGCAGCCGGGCAGGGACTGGGGCGGATACGCAGTATTTT.

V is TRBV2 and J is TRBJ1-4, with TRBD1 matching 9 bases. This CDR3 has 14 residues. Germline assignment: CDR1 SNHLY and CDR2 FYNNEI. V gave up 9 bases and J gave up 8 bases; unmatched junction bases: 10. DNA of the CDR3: TGTGCCAGTGGGGGGATGACAGGGGGAGAAAAACTGTTTTTT. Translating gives CASGGMTGGEKLFF.

CDR3 loop: CASSLTPSGRPPSSTDTQYF. CDR3 in DNA: TGTGCCAGCAGCTTAACGCCTAGCGGGAGGCCTCCTTCTAGCACAGATACGCAGTATTTT. The chain is built from TRBV7-3 and TRBJ2-3; 11 bases match TRBD2. The V gene end was trimmed by 0 bases and the J gene end by 0 bases; junction bases not matched to a gene: 11. This CDR3 comprises 20 residues. The germline V gene has CDR1 SGHTA and CDR2 FQGTGA.

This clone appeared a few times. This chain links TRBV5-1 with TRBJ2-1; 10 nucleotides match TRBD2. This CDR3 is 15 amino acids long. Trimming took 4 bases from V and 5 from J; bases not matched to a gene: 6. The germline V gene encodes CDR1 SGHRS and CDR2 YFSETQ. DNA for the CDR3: TGCGCCAGCAGCCTTAGCGGGAGGCCCGACAATGAGCAGTTCTTC. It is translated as CASSLSGRPDNEQFF.

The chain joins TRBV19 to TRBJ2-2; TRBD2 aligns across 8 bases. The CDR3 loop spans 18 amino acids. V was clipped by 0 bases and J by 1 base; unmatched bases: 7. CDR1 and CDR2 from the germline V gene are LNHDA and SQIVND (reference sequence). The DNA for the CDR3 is TGTGCCAGTAGTATAGATCGGAGTAGCGGGGTGAACACCGGGGAGCTGTTTTTT. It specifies CASSIDRSSGVNTGELFF.

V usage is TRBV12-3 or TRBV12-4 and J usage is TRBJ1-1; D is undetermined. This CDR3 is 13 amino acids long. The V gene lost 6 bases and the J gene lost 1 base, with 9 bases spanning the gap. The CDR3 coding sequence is TGTGCCAGCAGGCTTACAGAGAACACTGAAGCTTTCTTT. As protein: CASRLTENTEAFF.

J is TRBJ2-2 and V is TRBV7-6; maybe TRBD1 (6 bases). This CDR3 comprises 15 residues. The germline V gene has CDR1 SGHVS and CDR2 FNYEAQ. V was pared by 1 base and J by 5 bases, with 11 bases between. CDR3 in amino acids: CASSLGQAGTGELFF. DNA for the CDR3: TGTGCCAGCAGCTTAGGACAGGCGGGTACCGGGGAGCTGTTTTTT.

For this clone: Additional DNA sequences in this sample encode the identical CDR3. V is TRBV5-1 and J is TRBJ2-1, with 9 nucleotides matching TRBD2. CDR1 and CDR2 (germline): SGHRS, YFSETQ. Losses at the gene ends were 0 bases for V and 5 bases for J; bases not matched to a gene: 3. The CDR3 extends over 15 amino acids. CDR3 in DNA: TGCGCCAGCAGCTTGGGACTAGCGGCCCACAATGAGCAGTTCTTC. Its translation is CASSLGLAAHNEQFF.

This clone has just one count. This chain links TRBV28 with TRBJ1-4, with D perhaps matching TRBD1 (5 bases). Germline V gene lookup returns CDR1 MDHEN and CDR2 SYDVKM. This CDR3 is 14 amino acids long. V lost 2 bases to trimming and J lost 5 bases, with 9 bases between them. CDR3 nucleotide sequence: TGTGCCAGCAGTTTACAGGGTCTAAATGAAAAACTGTTTTTT. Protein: CASSLQGLNEKLFF.

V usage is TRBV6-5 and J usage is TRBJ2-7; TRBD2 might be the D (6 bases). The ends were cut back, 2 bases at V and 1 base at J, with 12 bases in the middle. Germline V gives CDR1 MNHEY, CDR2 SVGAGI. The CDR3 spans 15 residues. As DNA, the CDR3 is TGTGCCAGCAGTTACCGCGGGGAGAGGTCCTACGAGCAGTACTTC. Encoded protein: CASSYRGERSYEQYF.

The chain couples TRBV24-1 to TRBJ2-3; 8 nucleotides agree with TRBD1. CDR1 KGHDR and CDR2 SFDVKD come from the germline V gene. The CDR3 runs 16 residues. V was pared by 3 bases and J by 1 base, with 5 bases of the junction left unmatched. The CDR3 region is CATSDPPGQGTDTQYF. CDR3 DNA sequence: TGTGCCACCAGTGATCCACCGGGACAGGGCACAGATACGCAGTATTTT.

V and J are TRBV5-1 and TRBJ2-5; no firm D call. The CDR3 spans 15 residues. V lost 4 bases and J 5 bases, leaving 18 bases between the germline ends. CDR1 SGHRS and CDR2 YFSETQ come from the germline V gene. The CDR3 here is CASSPGGVAGETQYF. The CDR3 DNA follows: TGCGCCAGCAGCCCGGGTGGTGTAGCCGGGGAGACCCAGTACTTC.

This CDR3 is CASGRASGILLHF. DNA of the CDR3: TGTGCCAGCGGACGAGCCTCCGGGATCCTTCTCCACTTT. The rearrangement uses TRBV2 and TRBJ1-6, with D unresolved. This CDR3 region has 13 residues. CDR1 and CDR2 from the germline V gene are SNHLY and FYNNEI. Trimming removed 8 bases at V and 16 bases at J, with 21 bases between.

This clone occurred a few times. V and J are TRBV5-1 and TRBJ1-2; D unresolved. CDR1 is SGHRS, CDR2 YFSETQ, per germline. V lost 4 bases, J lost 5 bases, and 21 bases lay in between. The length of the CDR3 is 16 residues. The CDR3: CASSQREANPAYGYTF. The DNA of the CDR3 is TGCGCCAGCAGCCAAAGGGAGGCCAACCCCGCTTATGGCTACACCTTC. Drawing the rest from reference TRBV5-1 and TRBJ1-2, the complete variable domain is KAGVTQTPRYLIKTRGQQVTLSCSPISGHRSVSWYQQTPGQGLQFLFEYFSETQRNKGNFPGRFSGRQFSNSRSEMNVSTLELGDSALYLCASSQREANPAYGYTFGSGTRLTVV.

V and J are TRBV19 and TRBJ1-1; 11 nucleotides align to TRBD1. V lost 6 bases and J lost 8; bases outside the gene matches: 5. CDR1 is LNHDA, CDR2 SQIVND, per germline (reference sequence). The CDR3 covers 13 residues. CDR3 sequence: CASSTGTGGEAFF. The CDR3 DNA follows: TGTGCCAGTAGCACCGGGACAGGGGGGGAAGCTTTCTTT.

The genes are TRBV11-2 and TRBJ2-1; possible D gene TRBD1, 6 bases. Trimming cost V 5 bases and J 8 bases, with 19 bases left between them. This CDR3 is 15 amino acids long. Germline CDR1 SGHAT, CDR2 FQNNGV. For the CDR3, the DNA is TGTGCCAGCAGCCCCAGGGGTACAGGTCTTGATGAGCAGTTCTTC. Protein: CASSPRGTGLDEQFF.

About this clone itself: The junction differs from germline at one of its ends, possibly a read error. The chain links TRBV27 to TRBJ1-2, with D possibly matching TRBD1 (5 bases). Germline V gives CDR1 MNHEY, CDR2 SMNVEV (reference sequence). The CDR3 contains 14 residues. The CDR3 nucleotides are TGTGCCAGCATGGGGTCAGGGAAGGCCTATGGTTACACCTTC. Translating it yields CASMGSGKAYGYTF.

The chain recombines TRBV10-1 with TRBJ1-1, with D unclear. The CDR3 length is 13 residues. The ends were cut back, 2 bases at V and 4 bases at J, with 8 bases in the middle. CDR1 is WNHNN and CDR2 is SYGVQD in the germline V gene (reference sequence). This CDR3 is CASSEHKTTEAFF. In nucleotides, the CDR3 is TGCGCCAGCAGTGAGCACAAAACCACTGAAGCTTTCTTT.

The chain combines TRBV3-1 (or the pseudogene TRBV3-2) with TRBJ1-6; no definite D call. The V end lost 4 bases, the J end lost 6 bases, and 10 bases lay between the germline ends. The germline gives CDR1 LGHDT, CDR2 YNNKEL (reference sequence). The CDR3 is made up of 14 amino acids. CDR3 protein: CASSRQSGNSPLHF. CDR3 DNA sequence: TGTGCCAGCAGCCGTCAGAGCGGTAATTCACCCCTCCACTTT.

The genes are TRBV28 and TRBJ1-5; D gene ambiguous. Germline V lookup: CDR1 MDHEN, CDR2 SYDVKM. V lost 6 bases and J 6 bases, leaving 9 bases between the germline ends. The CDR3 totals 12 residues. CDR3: CASSARLQPQHF. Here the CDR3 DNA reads TGTGCCAGCAGCGCGCGTCTTCAGCCCCAGCATTTT.

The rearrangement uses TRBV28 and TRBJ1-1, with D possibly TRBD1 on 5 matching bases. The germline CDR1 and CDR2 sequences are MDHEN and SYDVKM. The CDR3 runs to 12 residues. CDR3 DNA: TGTGTTACGACTCAGGGCGACACTGAAGCTTTCTTT. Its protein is CVTTQGDTEAFF.